This T cell receptor beta chain came from a study of T-cell memory formation after mild COVID-19. Trimming took 5 bases from V and 4 from J, leaving 12 bases between them. CDR1 is MNHEY, CDR2 SMNVEV, per germline (reference sequence). The CDR3 is 14 residues long. This clonotype appeared a few times. TCRdb reanalysed the 5' RACE reads using MiXCR and keeps one entry per CDR3 protein. The repertoire consists of roughly 580,000 distinct CDR3 sequences, with roughly 18% occurring once and the leading ten covering more than 10%. The TCR was taken from an adult woman who had mild COVID-19 (a few samples of this study predate the infection). Cell type and time point are not known. The V call is TRBV27, the J call TRBJ2-1, with D possibly called TRBD1 or TRBD2 (5 bases each). Sequenced input: PBMCs or a T cell subset sorted from them (not recorded which). The CDR3 loop is CASSPRGPYNEQFF. The DNA of the CDR3 is TGTGCCAGCAGTCCTCGGGGCCCATACAATGAGCAGTTCTTC.